These T cell receptor beta chains were read from a single sample in a study of Graves' ophthalmopathy and Graves' hyperthyroidism. Each CDR3 protein is one row after TCRdb ran MiXCR on the multiplex PCR reads. The table lists roughly 410,000 distinct CDR3 sequences, roughly 15% of them singletons. The sequenced sample was peripheral blood. These TCRs come from a woman aged 18-29 years with stable Graves' hyperthyroidism. Each CDR3 is given with its conserved first and last residue. Each record gives: V gene, D gene, J gene, CDR3 protein. The D gene is left open where the match is weak.

TRBV12-3/TRBV12-4,TRBD1,TRBJ2-7,CASRGTGPDNVEQYF
TRBV6-1,NA,TRBJ1-2,CASSEGRRTYGYTF
TRBV6-2/TRBV6-3,NA,TRBJ1-1,CASSYILRPGAFF
TRBV7-8,NA,TRBJ1-5,CASSPGTGTDHQPQHF
TRBV12-3/TRBV12-4,TRBD1,TRBJ1-2,CASSPVGTGIYGYTF
TRBV27,NA,TRBJ1-2,CASSNHRGYGYTF
TRBV7-3,TRBD1,TRBJ2-7,CASSSDRGYEQYF
TRBV7-2,NA,TRBJ2-7,CASSSGLLEQYF
TRBV20-1,NA,TRBJ2-7,CSARRGGSSYEQYF
TRBV10-3,TRBD1,TRBJ1-1,CAIWGQGGTEAFF
TRBV12-5,NA,TRBJ1-2,CASGFEGGYTF
TRBV11-2,NA,TRBJ1-1,CASSYHGRNTEAFF
TRBV5-1,NA,TRBJ2-6,CASRSTPYSGANVLTF
TRBV2,NA,TRBJ2-2,CASSEVGLTGELFF
TRBV4-1,NA,TRBJ2-7,CASSRDQGYEQYF
TRBV20-1,NA,TRBJ2-7,CSAGGQTYEQYF
TRBV5-1,NA,TRBJ1-2,CASSSGGQGFYGYTF
TRBV4-2,NA,TRBJ2-7,CASSQERVQYEQYF
TRBV4-1,NA,TRBJ2-5,CASSQEGASGTQYF
TRBV12-3/TRBV12-4,NA,TRBJ2-7,CATARSYEQYF
TRBV19,NA,TRBJ1-5,CASSLQRQSNQPQHF
TRBV6-5,TRBD2,TRBJ2-5,CASSYSMGLAGVGEIQYF
TRBV6-2/TRBV6-3,NA,TRBJ1-2,CASREDNNYGYTF
TRBV24-1,NA,TRBJ2-1,CATSDLSDSGGDEQFF
TRBV24-1,NA,TRBJ1-2,CATSDRGRGGYTF
TRBV12-3/TRBV12-4,TRBD2,TRBJ2-5,CASRKTGTSGGPGGQETQYF
TRBV7-8,TRBD1,TRBJ2-7,CASTEQGQGGREQYF
TRBV4-1,NA,TRBJ1-1,CASSQDPQGAQDTEAFF
TRBV7-2,NA,TRBJ2-7,CASSTGRHEQYF
TRBV10-3,TRBD1,TRBJ1-1,CAISETSTGRTEAFF
TRBV19,NA,TRBJ2-5,CASSIGGGNRGAVETQYF
TRBV7-9,TRBD1,TRBJ1-5,CAISSGTGKNQPQHF
TRBV6-1,NA,TRBJ2-7,CASSEDPGTRSSYEQYF
TRBV7-2,NA,TRBJ1-2,CASSSTVDYGYTF
TRBV15,TRBD2,TRBJ2-7,CATSRDDLTSGDLRVQYF
TRBV20-1,TRBD1,TRBJ2-7,CSARTGVEQYF
TRBV24-1,NA,TRBJ2-2,CATSDLKGARETGELFF
TRBV6-1,TRBD1,TRBJ1-3,CASSRHGQGRDTIYF
TRBV5-1,NA,TRBJ2-7,CASSLGPATSYEQYF
TRBV28,NA,TRBJ1-5,CASSTGYNQPQHF
TRBV11-2,NA,TRBJ1-1,CASSSSTGWGTEAFF
TRBV6-1,TRBD2,TRBJ2-5,CASSASSGGRAQYF
TRBV20-1,NA,TRBJ1-1,CSARGRQTMNTEAFF
TRBV6-5,TRBD1,TRBJ1-2,CASSYTGTGDYGYTF
TRBV2,NA,TRBJ2-7,CASSEVGIYEQYF
TRBV6-1,NA,TRBJ1-1,CASSHGTTEAFF
TRBV5-1,TRBD1,TRBJ1-6,CASSSTDRGDSPLHF
TRBV10-3,NA,TRBJ1-2,CAMGGASADYYGYTF
TRBV25-1,NA,TRBJ2-5,CASSEVGQVEETQYF
TRBV6-1,TRBD1,TRBJ1-4,CASRGQGWDEKLFF
TRBV6-5,TRBD1,TRBJ2-7,CASSYSWTGGLYEQYF
TRBV29-1,NA,TRBJ1-2,CSTEGNSPLGGYTF